This T cell receptor beta chain was captured by sequencing in a study of shared clonotypes between healthy human individuals. Study summary: Three plates each covered CD4 naive and memory; CD8 naive two, CD8 memory one. Study-level findings and limits: Naive subsets generally exceeded memory subsets in estimated richness. Rarefaction analysis demonstrated incomplete sorted-subset sequencing notwithstanding large depth.

A remark on this clone: Its matching antigen is unknown.

Per germline, CDR1 LNHNV and CDR2 YYDKDF (reference sequence). V gave up 9 bases and J gave up 5 bases, with 13 bases separating them. CDR3 length equals 12 residues. Method: immunoSEQ multiplex PCR; TCRdb's copy keeps in-frame clones and lacks some. The table shows around 580,000 clones, with 98% occurring only once. Only CD45RO-negative cells positively selected for CCR7 counted as naive CD8 cells, so terminally differentiated effector memory CD45RA+ cells were excluded. Every one of the donors was a Caucasian adult that lived in Nashville, Tennessee. The chain couples TRBV15 to TRBJ1-1; tentative D call: TRBD1 (6 bases). Sequenced sample: naive CD8+ T cells sorted from blood. This receptor was taken from a man aged 30-40 years in good health. The CDR3 sequence: CATSSGDTEAFF. DNA of the CDR3: TGTGCCACATCGTCAGGGGATACTGAAGCTTTCTTT.